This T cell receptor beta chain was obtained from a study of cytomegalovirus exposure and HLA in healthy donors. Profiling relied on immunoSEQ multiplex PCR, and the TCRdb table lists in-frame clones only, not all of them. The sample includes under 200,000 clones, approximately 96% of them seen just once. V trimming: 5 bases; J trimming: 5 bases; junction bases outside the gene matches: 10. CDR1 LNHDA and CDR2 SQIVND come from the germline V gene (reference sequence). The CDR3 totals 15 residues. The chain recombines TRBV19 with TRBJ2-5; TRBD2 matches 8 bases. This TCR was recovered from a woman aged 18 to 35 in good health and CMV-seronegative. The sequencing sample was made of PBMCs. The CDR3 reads CASSAGTRSRETQYF. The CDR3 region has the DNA TGTGCCAGTAGTGCCGGGACTAGGAGTAGGGAGACCCAGTACTTC. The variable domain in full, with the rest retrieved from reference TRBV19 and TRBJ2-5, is DGGITQSPKYLFRKEGQNVTLSCEQNLNHDAMYWYRQDPGQGLRLIYYSQIVNDFQKGDIAEGYSVSREKKESFPLTVTSAQKNPTAFYLCASSAGTRSRETQYFGPGTRLLVL.